This T cell receptor beta chain was sequenced for a study of cytomegalovirus exposure and HLA in healthy donors. Among the donors, all were healthy bone marrow donors. The PCR contained 60 Vbeta and 13 Jbeta primers. Using immunoSEQ multiplex PCR, the repertoire was profiled, and TCRdb retains in-frame clones only, with some absent. This table lists 100,000 to 150,000 clones. Germline CDR1 and CDR2: MNHNS and SASEGT. The V end was cut by 7 bases, the J end by 7 bases, with 13 bases between. The CDR3 spans 12 residues. The rearrangement joins TRBV6-1 to TRBJ1-1; D uncertain. Sequencing was carried out using PBMCs. This receptor was identified in a man between 18 and 29 years old in good health and CMV-seronegative. CDR3 residues: CASTAGVYEAFF. Written as DNA, the CDR3 is TGTGCCAGCACCGCCGGGGTGTATGAAGCTTTCTTT.